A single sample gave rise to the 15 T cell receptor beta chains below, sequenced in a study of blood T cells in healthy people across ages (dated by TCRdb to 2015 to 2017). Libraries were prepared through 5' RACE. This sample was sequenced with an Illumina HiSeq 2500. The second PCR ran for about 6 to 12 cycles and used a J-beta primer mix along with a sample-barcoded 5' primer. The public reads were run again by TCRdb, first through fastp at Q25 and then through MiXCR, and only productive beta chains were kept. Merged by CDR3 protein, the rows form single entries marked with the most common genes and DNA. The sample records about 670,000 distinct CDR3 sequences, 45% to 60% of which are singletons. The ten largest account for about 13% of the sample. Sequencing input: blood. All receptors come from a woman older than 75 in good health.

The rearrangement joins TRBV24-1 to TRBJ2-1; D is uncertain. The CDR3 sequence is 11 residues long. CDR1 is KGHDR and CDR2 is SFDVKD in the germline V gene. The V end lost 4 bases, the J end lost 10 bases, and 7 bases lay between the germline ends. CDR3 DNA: TGTGCCACCAGTGACCCAAGGGAGCAGTTCTTC. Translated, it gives CATSDPREQFF.

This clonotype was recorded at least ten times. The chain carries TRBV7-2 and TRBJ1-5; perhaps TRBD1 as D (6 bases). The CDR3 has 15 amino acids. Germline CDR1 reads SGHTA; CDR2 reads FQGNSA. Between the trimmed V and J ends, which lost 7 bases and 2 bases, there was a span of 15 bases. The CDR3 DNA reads TGTGCCAGCACCGAGGGGGTGAGTGGCAATCAGCCCCAGCATTTT. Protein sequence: CASTEGVSGNQPQHF.

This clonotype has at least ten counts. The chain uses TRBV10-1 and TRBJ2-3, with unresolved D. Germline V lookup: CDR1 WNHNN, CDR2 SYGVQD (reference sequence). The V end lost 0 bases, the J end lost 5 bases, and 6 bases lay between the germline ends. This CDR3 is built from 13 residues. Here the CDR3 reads CASSESTLDTQYF. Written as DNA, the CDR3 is TGCGCCAGCAGTGAGTCGACGTTAGATACGCAGTATTTT.

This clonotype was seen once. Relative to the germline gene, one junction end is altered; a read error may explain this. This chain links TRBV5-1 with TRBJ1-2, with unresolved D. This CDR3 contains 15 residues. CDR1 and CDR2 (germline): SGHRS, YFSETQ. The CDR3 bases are TGCGCCAGCAGCGTCGACGGCCTCTCGGGCTATGGCCACACCTTC. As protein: CASSVDGLSGYGHTF.

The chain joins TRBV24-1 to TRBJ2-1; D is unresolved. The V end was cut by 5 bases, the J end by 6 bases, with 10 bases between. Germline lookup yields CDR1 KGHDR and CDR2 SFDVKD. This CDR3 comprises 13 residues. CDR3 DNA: TGTGCCACCAGTGGCCTGGCCTTCAATGAGCAGTTCTTC. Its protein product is CATSGLAFNEQFF.

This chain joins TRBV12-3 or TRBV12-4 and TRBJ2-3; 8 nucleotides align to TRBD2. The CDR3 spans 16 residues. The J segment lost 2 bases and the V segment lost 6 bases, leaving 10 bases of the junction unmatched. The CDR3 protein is CASRQSSGATTDTQYF. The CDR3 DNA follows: TGTGCCAGCAGACAAAGTAGCGGGGCCACCACAGATACGCAGTATTTT.

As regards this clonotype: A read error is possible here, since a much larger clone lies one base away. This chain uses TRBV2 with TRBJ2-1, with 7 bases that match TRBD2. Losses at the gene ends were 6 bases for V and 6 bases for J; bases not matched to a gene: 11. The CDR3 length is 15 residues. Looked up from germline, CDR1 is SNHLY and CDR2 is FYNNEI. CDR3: CASRAGRAGINEQFF. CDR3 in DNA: TGTGCCAGCAGGGCCGGACGAGCGGGGATCAATGAGCAGTTCTTC.

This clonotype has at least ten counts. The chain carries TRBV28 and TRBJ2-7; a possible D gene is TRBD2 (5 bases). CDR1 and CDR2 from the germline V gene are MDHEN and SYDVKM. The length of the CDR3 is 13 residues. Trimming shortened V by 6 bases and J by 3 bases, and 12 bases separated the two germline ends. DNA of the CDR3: TGTGCCAGCAGGCGGACTTCCTTCTACGAGCAGTACTTC. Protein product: CASRRTSFYEQYF.

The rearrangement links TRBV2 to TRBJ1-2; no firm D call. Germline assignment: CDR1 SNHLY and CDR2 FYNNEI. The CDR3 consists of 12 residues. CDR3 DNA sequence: TGTGCTACCAGACGGGGAGACTATGGCTACACCTTC. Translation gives CATRRGDYGYTF.

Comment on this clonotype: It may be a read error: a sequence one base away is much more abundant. CDR3 sequence: CASSLGRGAASLYEQYF. CDR3 DNA sequence: TGCGCCAGCAGCTTGGGCCGAGGCGCCGCTTCGCTCTACGAGCAGTACTTC. The chain couples TRBV5-1 to TRBJ2-5, with unresolved D. The J call may be wrong; the DNA end is better matched by TRBJ2-7. The germline CDR1 and CDR2 sequences are SGHRS and YFSETQ. CDR3 size: 17 residues.

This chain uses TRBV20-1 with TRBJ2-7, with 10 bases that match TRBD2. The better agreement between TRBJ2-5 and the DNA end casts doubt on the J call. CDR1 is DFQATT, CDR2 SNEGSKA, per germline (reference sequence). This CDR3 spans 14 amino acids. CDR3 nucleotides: TGCAGTGCTAGAGTGATGAGCGGGAGGGGGACCCAGTACTTC. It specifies CSARVMSGRGTQYF.

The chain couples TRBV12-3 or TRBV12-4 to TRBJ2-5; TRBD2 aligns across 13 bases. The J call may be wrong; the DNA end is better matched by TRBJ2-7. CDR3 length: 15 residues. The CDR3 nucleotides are TGTGCCAGCCGGACTAGCGGGAGTGCGGGATACGAGCAGTACTTC. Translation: CASRTSGSAGYEQYF.

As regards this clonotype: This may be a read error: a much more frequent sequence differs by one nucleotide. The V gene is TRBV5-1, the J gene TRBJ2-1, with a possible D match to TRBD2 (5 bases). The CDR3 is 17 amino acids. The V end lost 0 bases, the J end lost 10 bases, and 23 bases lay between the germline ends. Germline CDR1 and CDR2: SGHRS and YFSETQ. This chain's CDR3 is CASSLGPTREGPYEQFF. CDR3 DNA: TGCGCCAGCAGCTTGGGACCGACACGGGAAGGGCCCTACGAGCAGTTCTTC.

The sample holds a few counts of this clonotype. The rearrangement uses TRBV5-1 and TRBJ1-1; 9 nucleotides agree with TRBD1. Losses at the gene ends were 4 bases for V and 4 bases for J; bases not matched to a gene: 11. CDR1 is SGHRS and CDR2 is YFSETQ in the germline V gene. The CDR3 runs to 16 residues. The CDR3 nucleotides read TGCGCCAGCAGCCCCGGAGGACAGGGGTTCGGCACTGAAGCTTTCTTT. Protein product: CASSPGGQGFGTEAFF.

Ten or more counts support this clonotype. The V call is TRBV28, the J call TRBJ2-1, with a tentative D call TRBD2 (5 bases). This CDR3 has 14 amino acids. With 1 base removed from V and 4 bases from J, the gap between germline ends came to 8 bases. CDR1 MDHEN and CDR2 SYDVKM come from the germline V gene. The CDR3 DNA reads TGTGCCAGCAGTTTATTCAGCGGATACAATGAGCAGTTCTTC. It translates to CASSLFSGYNEQFF.